Listed below are T cell receptor beta chains from one sample, sequenced in a study of Ad26.COV2.S vaccination and SARS-CoV-2 variants. The method was immunoSEQ multiplex PCR; TCRdb's version includes in-frame clones alone and lacks a portion of them. The repertoire holds 510,000 or so clones, with about 83% as singletons. Sequenced here: peripheral blood, sampled in a trial of Ad26.COV2.S vaccine versus placebo. Receptors originate from a person between 18 and 60 years old who received the Ad26.COV2.S COVID-19 vaccine or a placebo. The CDR3 runs from the conserved cysteine through the conserved F or W. The order of the fields is V gene, D gene, clone size, J gene, CDR3 DNA, CDR3 protein. A D gene is named only where the DNA matches it firmly. Rows give clone size only sometimes, using once, few, many, or a class for an expanded clone.

v_gene: TRBV29-1; d_gene: TRBD1; abundance: NA; j_gene: TRBJ1-2; CDR3nt: TGCAGCGTTAGCGGGACAGGGTTCGGCTACACCTTC; CDR3aa: CSVSGTGFGYTF
v_gene: TRBV19; d_gene: TRBD2; abundance: many; j_gene: TRBJ2-5; CDR3nt: TGTGCCACCTCCACAAGAGCGGGAGGGCTAAAAGAGACCCAGTACTTC; CDR3aa: CATSTRAGGLKETQYF
v_gene: TRBV10-1; d_gene: TRBD1; abundance: NA; j_gene: TRBJ2-5; CDR3nt: TGCGCCAACCCATCCGGACAGGGTCGCCCCCAAGAGACCCAGTACTTC; CDR3aa: CANPSGQGRPQETQYF
v_gene: TRBV19; d_gene: TRBD1; abundance: NA; j_gene: TRBJ1-5; CDR3nt: TGTGCCAGTAGTATATCAGGCAGGGGGCATCAGCCCCAGCATTTT; CDR3aa: CASSISGRGHQPQHF
v_gene: TRBV18; d_gene: NA; abundance: NA; j_gene: TRBJ2-6; CDR3nt: TGTGCCAGCTCACCTGTGGGTCTCTCTGGGGCCAACGTCCTGACTTTC; CDR3aa: CASSPVGLSGANVLTF
v_gene: TRBV6-2/TRBV6-3; d_gene: TRBD2; abundance: NA; j_gene: TRBJ2-3; CDR3nt: TGTGCCAGCAGTCTAGCGGCTGCTAGCACAGATACGCAGTATTTT; CDR3aa: CASSLAAASTDTQYF
v_gene: TRBV6-5; d_gene: NA; abundance: NA; j_gene: TRBJ1-1; CDR3nt: TGTGCCAGCCGCCGGTTGAACACTGAAGCTTTCTTT; CDR3aa: CASRRLNTEAFF
v_gene: TRBV19; d_gene: NA; abundance: NA; j_gene: TRBJ1-2; CDR3nt: TGTGCCAGTAGTAGTCGGCTGGGGCGGAATGGCTACACCTTC; CDR3aa: CASSSRLGRNGYTF
v_gene: TRBV7-9; d_gene: NA; abundance: NA; j_gene: TRBJ2-7; CDR3nt: TGTGCCAGCAGCCCAGGGGACGAGCAGTACTTC; CDR3aa: CASSPGDEQYF
v_gene: TRBV9; d_gene: NA; abundance: NA; j_gene: TRBJ2-7; CDR3nt: TGTGCCAGCAGCGTAGGCGCGGATCCCTACGAGCAGTACTTC; CDR3aa: CASSVGADPYEQYF
v_gene: TRBV3-1/TRBV3-2; d_gene: TRBD1; abundance: once; j_gene: TRBJ1-2; CDR3nt: TGTGCCAGCAGCGACTTTGGGACAGGGGGTGGCTACACCTTC; CDR3aa: CASSDFGTGGGYTF
v_gene: TRBV6-2/TRBV6-3; d_gene: NA; abundance: NA; j_gene: TRBJ2-1; CDR3nt: TGTGCCAGCAGCCACGATTCAGTCTACAATGAGCAGTTCTTC; CDR3aa: CASSHDSVYNEQFF
v_gene: TRBV5-1; d_gene: TRBD1; abundance: NA; j_gene: TRBJ2-1; CDR3nt: TGCGCCAGCAGCTCCCGGGCAGGGGGATACAATGAGCAGTTCTTC; CDR3aa: CASSSRAGGYNEQFF
v_gene: TRBV5-1; d_gene: NA; abundance: NA; j_gene: TRBJ1-6; CDR3nt: TGCGCCAGCAGCCCCCGGGACGGGAATTCACCCCTCCACTTT; CDR3aa: CASSPRDGNSPLHF
v_gene: TRBV15; d_gene: TRBD2; abundance: NA; j_gene: TRBJ2-7; CDR3nt: TGTGCCACCAGCAGACCCGGACTAGCGGGAGGGTCCTACGAGCAGTACTTC; CDR3aa: CATSRPGLAGGSYEQYF
v_gene: TRBV28; d_gene: TRBD2; abundance: NA; j_gene: TRBJ2-4; CDR3nt: TGTGCCAGCAGTTCAAGAACCGGGACTAGCGCGGTTCAGTACTTC; CDR3aa: CASSSRTGTSAVQYF
v_gene: TRBV7-2; d_gene: TRBD1; abundance: NA; j_gene: TRBJ2-7; CDR3nt: TGTGCCAGCAGCTCAATGGGACAGAGCTACGAGCAGTACTTC; CDR3aa: CASSSMGQSYEQYF
v_gene: TRBV7-2; d_gene: NA; abundance: NA; j_gene: TRBJ1-2; CDR3nt: TGTGCCAGCAGCTTAGGCGGGGCCTATCGCTACACCTTC; CDR3aa: CASSLGGAYRYTF
v_gene: TRBV7-2; d_gene: NA; abundance: NA; j_gene: TRBJ1-1; CDR3nt: TGTGCCAGCAGACCGAGGGGAGGCGGGACTGAAGCTTTCTTT; CDR3aa: CASRPRGGGTEAFF
v_gene: TRBV7-2; d_gene: NA; abundance: NA; j_gene: TRBJ2-1; CDR3nt: TGTGCCAGCAGCTTGGCAAGTTGGAATGAGCAGTTCTTC; CDR3aa: CASSLASWNEQFF
v_gene: TRBV5-1; d_gene: NA; abundance: NA; j_gene: TRBJ2-7; CDR3nt: TGCGCCAGCAGCTCGGACCCGGGGTACGAGCAGTACTTC; CDR3aa: CASSSDPGYEQYF
v_gene: TRBV5-6; d_gene: NA; abundance: few; j_gene: TRBJ1-3; CDR3nt: TGTGCCAGCAGCCCGCGACACGTAGCTGGAAACACCATATATTTT; CDR3aa: CASSPRHVAGNTIYF
v_gene: TRBV19; d_gene: TRBD1; abundance: NA; j_gene: TRBJ2-2; CDR3nt: TGTGCCAGTAGCATGAACAGGGGCACCGGGGAGCTGTTTTTT; CDR3aa: CASSMNRGTGELFF
v_gene: TRBV30; d_gene: TRBD1; abundance: NA; j_gene: TRBJ1-6; CDR3nt: TGTGCCTGGAATGACATCGACAGGGTGGATTCACCCCTCCACTTT; CDR3aa: CAWNDIDRVDSPLHF
v_gene: TRBV28; d_gene: NA; abundance: NA; j_gene: TRBJ2-1; CDR3nt: TGTGCCAGCAGTTTACGCCTAGCTGACAATGAGCAGTTCTTC; CDR3aa: CASSLRLADNEQFF